The T cell receptor (beta chain) described here comes from a study of cytomegalovirus exposure and HLA in healthy donors. Turning to the study itself: The approximately 680 first-cohort repertoires and the 130 or so validation repertoires shared the same platform, a later analysis reported.

Study observations and caveats: Most TCR sequences were uncommon, yet certain public TCRs appeared in many donors.

V lost 4 bases to trimming and J lost 2 bases; unmatched junction nucleotides: 4. Germline V gene data show CDR1 as MDHEN and CDR2 as SYDVKM. There are 14 residues in the CDR3. TCRdb's table, derived via immunoSEQ multiplex PCR, lists solely in-frame clones and lacks some. Of approximately 120,000 clones listed, 85% to 90% are singletons. A remark on this clone: Its antigen is as yet unknown.

This receptor was obtained from a woman aged 18-29 years in good health and CMV-seronegative. The chain couples TRBV28 to TRBJ2-7; 8 bases align to TRBD2. Sequencing was performed on PBMCs. For the CDR3, the DNA is TGTGCCAGCAGTTCCGGGGGGGGACCCTACGAGCAGTACTTC. Protein sequence: CASSSGGGPYEQYF.